Listed here is a single T cell receptor (beta chain). This clonotype has just a few counts. Its antigen is currently not known. No qualities accompany the bases; no much larger clone lies one base away. The data were obtained in a study of blood T cells in healthy people across ages (dated by TCRdb to about 2015). Broadly, across the study: Template switching captured roughly one uniquely barcoded TCR beta cDNA molecule per two T cells in model experiments. The study analyzed two additional independent replicas of 1 million unique cDNA reads from the same blood draw for two donors, one aged 18 to 29 and one aged 80 or older. The donors were split into four age groups: young (average about 16 years), middle-aged (39), aged (roughly 68) and long-lived (roughly 77). The study measured age-related changes in TCR beta repertoire diversity using deep sequencing normalized with unique cDNA molecular identifiers. To avoid experimental bias, donors of different ages were distributed randomly across sequencing lanes. Overall study outcomes, separate from this receptor: Observed TCR beta diversity per million T cells fell roughly linearly with age, and a significant reduction was already apparent by age about 43. A strong correlation was found between observed TCR beta diversity and the percentage of naive T cells measured by flow cytometry. The long-lived group showed more naive CD4+ T cells, fewer expanded clones and increased TCR diversity than the aged group, suggesting age selection. Conclusive comparison of naive and antigen-experienced compartments was prevented by the profiling of bulk unsorted PBMCs. Estimates of total diversity based on one million sequenced T cells were considered lower bounds and underestimates. Donor CMV infection status was unknown, potentially confounding age-related changes in expanded clonotypes.

The donors were around 39 Caucasian individuals from Russia, aged roughly 6 to 90 years, who were systemically healthy. Each donor gave roughly 11 milliliters of peripheral blood, drawn into EDTA-treated Vacutainer tubes. Ficoll-Paque density-gradient centrifugation was used to isolate PBMCs, with at least 6.5 million per sample. Total RNA, at least 6 micrograms per sample, was extracted from PBMCs with Trizol reagent. The percentages of naive CD45RAhigh/CD27high T cells were determined by flow cytometry on a PBMC aliquot from every donor. Libraries were built with 5' RACE. For sequencing, an Illumina HiSeq 2500 was employed. The second PCR ran for about 6 to 12 cycles and used a J-beta primer mix along with a sample-barcoded 5' primer. A unique molecular identifier was introduced onto each TCR beta cDNA molecule by a template-switch 5' adaptor carrying 12 random nucleotides. Each sample yielded at least 3 million CDR3-containing paired-end reads. All of the RNA was converted into first-strand cDNA using the Mint cDNA synthesis kit, with a TRBC-specific oligonucleotide serving as the primer. Following uracil-DNA glycosylase treatment, all cDNA underwent a first 18-cycle PCR with the universal primers M1SS and BC2_uni_R. The authors' analysis ran thus. For normalization, 1 million high-quality reads were randomly selected from each sample, with every read carrying a distinct molecular identifier. Instead of being binned into consensus sequences, reads that shared molecular identifiers were thrown out. MiTCR, run with a Q25 quality threshold and the strictest error-elimination algorithm, handled CDR3 identification, clonotype clustering and error correction. A nonparametric unseen species model with Euler transformation was used to estimate lower-bound total TCR beta diversity. TCRdb's own reprocessing of the public reads used fastp at Q25 and MiXCR and kept productive beta chains. Identical CDR3 proteins give one entry, which carries the most common genes and DNA. The V and J calls, along with clone size, are taken from TCRdb and not from the paper's own processing. A total of some 1.1 million distinct CDR3 sequences appear in this sample, around two fifths of them only once. Under 15% of the sample comes from the top ten.

The CDR3, from cysteine to phenylalanine, totals 12 residues. Just CDR3 DNA is preserved here, 36 bases in frame from base 1. A distance of 14 bases separates the germline ends of V and J, which lose 10 bases and 5 bases respectively. From the germline V gene, CDR1 is KGHSH and CDR2 is LQKENI. The rearranged segments are TRBV18 and TRBJ2-5; matching of 6 bases hints at TRBD1 as the D gene. Sequencing was done on a sample of blood. This clonotype originated in a young man in good health. The CDR3 protein is CATGTGQETQYF. The nucleotide sequence is TGTGCCACCGGTACAGGGCAGGAGACCCAGTACTTC.